One sample yielded the 4 T cell receptor beta chains listed below, sequenced in a study of blood T cell repertoires in COVID-19 (dated by TCRdb to about 2020). Receptor amplification or capture employed the immunoSEQ multiplex PCR assay. Sourced from immuneACCESS, this table was stored by TCRdb with only in-frame sequences that have V and J called. A share of the clones is absent; for the studies checked, an unresolved V gene accounts for under half, and the remainder has no known explanation. Here the sample has some 83,000 clones; roughly 85% occur a single time. The ten largest account for 4.9% of the sample. Sequenced material: peripheral blood. The receptors stem from a woman older than 75 with active or convalescent COVID-19.

This clone was counted once. V is TRBV5-4 and J is TRBJ2-1; 14 positions agree with TRBD2. CDR3 length: 17 amino acids. Germline-derived CDR1 and CDR2 are SGHNT and YYREEE (reference sequence). J gave up 6 bases and V 4 bases, and 9 bases lay outside the gene matches. In DNA form, the CDR3 reads TGTGCCAGCAGCGGTGGACTAGCGGGGGGCCTATTCAATGAGCAGTTCTTC. Amino acid sequence: CASSGGLAGGLFNEQFF.

The chain links TRBV28 to TRBJ1-6; D call uncertain. This CDR3 contains 14 residues. Germline V gene data show CDR1 as MDHEN and CDR2 as SYDVKM. Trimming removed 6 bases at V and 0 bases at J, with 6 bases between. The CDR3 protein is CASSTSSYNSPLHF. For the CDR3, the DNA is TGTGCCAGCAGCACGAGCTCCTATAATTCACCCCTCCACTTT. The variable domain in full, completed from reference TRBV28 and TRBJ1-6, reads DVKVTQSSRYLVKRTGEKVFLECVQDMDHENMFWYRQDPGLGLRLIYFSYDVKMKEKGDIPEGYSVSREKKERFSLILESASTNQTSMYLCASSTSSYNSPLHFGNGTRLTVT.

V is TRBV7-2 and J is TRBJ2-7; maybe TRBD1 (5 bases). This CDR3 spans 15 amino acids. Trimming pared 1 base from V and 5 bases from J, leaving 15 bases between. Germline assignment: CDR1 SGHTA and CDR2 FQGNSA. The CDR3 spells CASSLGLTGRHEQYF. The CDR3 nucleotides read TGTGCCAGCAGCTTAGGGCTCACAGGTCGGCACGAGCAGTACTTC.

This chain joins TRBV19 and TRBJ2-7; D gene ambiguous. The germline gives CDR1 LNHDA, CDR2 SQIVND (reference sequence). With 4 bases removed from V and 6 bases from J, the gap between germline ends came to 13 bases. This CDR3 is built from 13 residues. CDR3 sequence (DNA): TGTGCCAGTAGTACCTCCCGAGCTACCGAGCAGTACTTC. This codes for CASSTSRATEQYF.